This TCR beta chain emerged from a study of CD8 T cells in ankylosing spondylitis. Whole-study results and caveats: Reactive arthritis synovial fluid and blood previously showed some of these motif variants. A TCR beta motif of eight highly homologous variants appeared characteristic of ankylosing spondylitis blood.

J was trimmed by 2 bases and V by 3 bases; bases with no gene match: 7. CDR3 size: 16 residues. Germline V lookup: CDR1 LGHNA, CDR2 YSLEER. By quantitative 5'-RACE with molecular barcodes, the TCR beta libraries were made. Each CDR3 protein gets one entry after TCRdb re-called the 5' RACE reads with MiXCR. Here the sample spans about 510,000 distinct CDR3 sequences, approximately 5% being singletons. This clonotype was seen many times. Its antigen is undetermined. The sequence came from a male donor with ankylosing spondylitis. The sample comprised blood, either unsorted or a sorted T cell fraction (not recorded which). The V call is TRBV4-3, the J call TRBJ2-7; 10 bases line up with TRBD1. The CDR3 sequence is CASSHLGGQGPYEQYF. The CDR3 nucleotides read TGCGCCAGCAGCCACCTGGGGGGACAGGGGCCCTACGAGCAGTACTTC.